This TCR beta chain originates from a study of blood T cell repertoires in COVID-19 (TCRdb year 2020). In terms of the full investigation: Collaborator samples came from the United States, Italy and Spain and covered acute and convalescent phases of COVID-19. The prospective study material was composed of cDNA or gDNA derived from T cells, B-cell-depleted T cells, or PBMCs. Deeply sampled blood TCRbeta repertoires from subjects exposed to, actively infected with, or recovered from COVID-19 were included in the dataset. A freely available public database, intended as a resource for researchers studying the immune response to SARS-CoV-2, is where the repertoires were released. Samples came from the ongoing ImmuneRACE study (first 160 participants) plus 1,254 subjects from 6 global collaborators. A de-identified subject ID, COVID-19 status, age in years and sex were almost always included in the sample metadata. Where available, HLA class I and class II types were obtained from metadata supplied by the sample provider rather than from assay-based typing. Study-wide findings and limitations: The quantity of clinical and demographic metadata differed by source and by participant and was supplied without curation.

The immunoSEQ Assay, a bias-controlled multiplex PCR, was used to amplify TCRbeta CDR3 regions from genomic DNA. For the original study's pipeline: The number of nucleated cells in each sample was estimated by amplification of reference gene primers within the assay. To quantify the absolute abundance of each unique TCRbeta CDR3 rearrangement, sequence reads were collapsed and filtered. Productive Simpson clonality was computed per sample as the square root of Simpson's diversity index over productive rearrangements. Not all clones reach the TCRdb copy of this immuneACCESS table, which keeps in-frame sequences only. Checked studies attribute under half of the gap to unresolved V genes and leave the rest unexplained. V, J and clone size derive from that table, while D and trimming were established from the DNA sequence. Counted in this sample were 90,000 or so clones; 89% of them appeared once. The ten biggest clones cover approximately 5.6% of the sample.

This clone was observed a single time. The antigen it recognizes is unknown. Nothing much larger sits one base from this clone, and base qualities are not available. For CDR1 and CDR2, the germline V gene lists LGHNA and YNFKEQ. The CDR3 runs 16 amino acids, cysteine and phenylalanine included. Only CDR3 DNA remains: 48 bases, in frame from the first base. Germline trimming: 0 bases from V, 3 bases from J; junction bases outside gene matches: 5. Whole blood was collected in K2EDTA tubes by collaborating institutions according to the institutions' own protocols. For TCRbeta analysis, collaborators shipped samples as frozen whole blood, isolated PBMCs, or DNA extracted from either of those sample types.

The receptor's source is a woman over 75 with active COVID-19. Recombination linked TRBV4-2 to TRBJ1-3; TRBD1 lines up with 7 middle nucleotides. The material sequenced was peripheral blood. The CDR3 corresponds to CASSQEGTVGGNTIYF. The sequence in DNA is TGTGCCAGCAGCCAAGAAGGGACAGTAGGTGGAAACACCATATATTTT.